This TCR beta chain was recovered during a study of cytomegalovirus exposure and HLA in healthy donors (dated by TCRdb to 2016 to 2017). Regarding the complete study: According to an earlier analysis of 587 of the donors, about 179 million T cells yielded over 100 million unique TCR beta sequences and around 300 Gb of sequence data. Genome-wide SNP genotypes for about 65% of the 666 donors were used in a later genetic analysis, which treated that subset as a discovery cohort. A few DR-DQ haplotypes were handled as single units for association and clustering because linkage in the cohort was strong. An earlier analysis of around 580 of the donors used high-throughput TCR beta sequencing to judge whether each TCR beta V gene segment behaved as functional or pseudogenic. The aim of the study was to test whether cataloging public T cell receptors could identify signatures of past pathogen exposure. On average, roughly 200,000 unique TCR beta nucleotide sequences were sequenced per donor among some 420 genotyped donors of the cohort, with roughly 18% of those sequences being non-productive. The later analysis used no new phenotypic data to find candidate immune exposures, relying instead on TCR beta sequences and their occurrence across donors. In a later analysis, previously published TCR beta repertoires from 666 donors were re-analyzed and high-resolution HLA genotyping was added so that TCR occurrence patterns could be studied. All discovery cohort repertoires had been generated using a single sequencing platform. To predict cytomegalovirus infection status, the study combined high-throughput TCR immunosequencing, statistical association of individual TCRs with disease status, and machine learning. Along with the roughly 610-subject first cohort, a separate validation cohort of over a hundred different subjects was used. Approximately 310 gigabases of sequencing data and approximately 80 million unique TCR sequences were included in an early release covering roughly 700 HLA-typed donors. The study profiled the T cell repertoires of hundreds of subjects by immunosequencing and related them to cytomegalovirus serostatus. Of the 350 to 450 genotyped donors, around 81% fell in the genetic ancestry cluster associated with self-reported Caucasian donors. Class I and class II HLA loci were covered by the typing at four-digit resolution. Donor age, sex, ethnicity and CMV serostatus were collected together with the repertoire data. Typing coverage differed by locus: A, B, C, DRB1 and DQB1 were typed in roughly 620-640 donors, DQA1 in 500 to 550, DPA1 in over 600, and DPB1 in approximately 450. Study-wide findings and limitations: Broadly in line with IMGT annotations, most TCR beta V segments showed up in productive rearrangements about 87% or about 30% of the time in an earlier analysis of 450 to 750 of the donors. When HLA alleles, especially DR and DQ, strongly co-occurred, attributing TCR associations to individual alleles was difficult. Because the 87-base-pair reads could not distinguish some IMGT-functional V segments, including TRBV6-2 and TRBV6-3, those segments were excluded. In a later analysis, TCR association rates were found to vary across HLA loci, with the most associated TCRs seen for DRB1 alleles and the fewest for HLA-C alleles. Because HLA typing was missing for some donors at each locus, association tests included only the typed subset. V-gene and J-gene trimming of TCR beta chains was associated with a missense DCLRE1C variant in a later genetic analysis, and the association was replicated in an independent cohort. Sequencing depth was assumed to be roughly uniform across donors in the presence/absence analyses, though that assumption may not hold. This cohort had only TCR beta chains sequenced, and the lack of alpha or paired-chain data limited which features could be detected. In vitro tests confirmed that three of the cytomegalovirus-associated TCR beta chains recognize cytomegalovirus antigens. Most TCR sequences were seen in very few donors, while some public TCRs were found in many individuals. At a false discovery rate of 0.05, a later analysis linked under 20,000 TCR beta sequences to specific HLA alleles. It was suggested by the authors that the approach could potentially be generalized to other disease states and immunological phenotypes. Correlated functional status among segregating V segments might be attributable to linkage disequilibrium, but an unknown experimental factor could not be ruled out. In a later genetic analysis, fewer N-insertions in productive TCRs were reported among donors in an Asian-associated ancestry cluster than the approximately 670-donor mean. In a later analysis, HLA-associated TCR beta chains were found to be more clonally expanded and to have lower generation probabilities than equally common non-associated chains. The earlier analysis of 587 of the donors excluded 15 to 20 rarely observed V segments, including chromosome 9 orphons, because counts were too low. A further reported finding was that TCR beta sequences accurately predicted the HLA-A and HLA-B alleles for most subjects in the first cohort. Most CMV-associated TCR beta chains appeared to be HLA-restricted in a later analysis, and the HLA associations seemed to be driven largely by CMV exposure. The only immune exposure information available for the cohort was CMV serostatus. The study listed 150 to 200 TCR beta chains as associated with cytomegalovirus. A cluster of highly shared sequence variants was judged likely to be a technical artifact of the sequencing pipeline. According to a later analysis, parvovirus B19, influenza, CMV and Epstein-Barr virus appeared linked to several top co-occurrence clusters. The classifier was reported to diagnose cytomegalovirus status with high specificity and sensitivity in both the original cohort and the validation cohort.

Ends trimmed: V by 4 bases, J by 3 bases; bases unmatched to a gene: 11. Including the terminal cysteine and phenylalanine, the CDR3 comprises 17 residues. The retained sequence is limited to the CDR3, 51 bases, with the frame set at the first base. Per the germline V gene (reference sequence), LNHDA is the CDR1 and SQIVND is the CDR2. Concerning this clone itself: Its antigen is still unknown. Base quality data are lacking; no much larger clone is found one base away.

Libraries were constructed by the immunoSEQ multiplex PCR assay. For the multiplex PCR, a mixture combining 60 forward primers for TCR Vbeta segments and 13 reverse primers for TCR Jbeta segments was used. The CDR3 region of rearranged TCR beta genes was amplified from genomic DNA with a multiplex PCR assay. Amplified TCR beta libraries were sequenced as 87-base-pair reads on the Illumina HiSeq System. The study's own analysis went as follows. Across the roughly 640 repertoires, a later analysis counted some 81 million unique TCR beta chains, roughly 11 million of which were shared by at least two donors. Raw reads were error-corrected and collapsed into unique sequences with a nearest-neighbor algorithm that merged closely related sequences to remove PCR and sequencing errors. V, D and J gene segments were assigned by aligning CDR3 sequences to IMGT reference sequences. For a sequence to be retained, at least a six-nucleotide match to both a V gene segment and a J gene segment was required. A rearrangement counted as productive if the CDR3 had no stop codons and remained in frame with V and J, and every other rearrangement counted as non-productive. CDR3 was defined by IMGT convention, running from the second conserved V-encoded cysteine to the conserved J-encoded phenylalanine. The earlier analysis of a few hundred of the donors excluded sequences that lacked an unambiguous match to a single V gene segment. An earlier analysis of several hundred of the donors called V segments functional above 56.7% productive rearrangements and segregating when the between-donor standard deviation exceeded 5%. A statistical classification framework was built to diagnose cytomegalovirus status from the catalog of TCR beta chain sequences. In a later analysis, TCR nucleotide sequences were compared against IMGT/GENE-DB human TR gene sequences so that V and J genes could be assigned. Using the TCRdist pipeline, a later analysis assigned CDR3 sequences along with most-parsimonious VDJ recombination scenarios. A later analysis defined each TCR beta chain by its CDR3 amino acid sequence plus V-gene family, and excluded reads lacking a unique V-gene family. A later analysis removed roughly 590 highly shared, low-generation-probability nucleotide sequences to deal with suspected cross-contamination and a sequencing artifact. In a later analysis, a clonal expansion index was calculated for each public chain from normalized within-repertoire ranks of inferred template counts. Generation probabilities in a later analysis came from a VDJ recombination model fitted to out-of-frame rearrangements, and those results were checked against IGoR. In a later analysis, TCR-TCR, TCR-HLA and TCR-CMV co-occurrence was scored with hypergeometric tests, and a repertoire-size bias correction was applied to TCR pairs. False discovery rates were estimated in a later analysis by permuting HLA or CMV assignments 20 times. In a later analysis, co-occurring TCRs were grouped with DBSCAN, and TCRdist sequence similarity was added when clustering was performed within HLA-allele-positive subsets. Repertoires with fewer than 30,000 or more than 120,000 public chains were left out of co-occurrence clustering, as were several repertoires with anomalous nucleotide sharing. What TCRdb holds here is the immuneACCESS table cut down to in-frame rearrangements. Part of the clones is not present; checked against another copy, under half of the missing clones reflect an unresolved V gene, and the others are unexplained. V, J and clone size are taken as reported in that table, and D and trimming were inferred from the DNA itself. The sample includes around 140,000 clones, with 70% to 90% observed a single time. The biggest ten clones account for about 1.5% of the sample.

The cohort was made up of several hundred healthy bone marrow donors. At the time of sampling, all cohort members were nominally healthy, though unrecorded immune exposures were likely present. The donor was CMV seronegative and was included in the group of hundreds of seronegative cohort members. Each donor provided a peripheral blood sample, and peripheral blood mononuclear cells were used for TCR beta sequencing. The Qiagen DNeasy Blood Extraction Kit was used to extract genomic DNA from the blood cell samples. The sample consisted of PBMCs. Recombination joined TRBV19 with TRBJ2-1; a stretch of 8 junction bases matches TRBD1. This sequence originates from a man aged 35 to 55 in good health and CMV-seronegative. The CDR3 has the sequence CASSRLPGQASYNEQFF. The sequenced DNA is TGTGCCAGTAGTAGGCTTCCGGGACAGGCCAGCTACAATGAGCAGTTCTTC.